The clone carrying this T cell receptor beta chain turned up a few times. The sample belongs to a study of patients and donors after allogeneic stem cell transplantation. This CDR3 region has 14 residues. The V gene's germline CDR1 is SEHNR and CDR2 FQNEAQ (reference sequence). Trimming at V came to 1 base and at J to 5 bases, leaving 2 bases not matched to a gene. TCRdb independently ran MiXCR on the RT-PCR reads; one entry per CDR3 protein. The sample includes hundreds of thousands of distinct CDR3 sequences, 16% of them seen just once. The clonotype comes from a human donor who was either an allogeneic HSCT recipient or a stem cell or donor lymphocyte infusion donor (not recorded which). It is not recorded whose cells these are; they may come from a transplant donor. The gene calls are TRBV7-9 and TRBJ2-4; 7 bases match TRBD1. Sequencing was carried out using blood, either unsorted or a sorted T cell fraction (not recorded which). The CDR3 DNA reads TGTGCCAGCAGCTTAGGTCAGGGGGAAAACATTCAGTACTTC. Its protein is CASSLGQGENIQYF.